These T cell receptor beta chains were read from a single sample in a study of cytomegalovirus exposure and HLA in healthy donors. Clones were read by immunoSEQ multiplex PCR, and TCRdb kept only the in-frame ones, dropping some. The table records approximately 56,000 clones, over 85% of them present only once. The sequencing input was PBMCs. These receptors all come from a man younger than 35 in good health and CMV-seronegative. The CDR3 runs from the conserved cysteine through the conserved F or W.

V: TRBV11-3; CDR3: CASSLESQGENIQYF
V: TRBV18; CDR3: CASSSPQGRERPYF
V: TRBV5-6; CDR3: CASSLDNYEQYF
V: TRBV29-1; CDR3: CSVEDLPGGKNIQYF
V: TRBV7-2; CDR3: CASSLATGGMYEQYF
V: TRBV11-2; CDR3: CASSFAGRSSYNEQFF
V: TRBV5-1; CDR3: CASSLPTGGVNEKLFF
V: TRBV19; CDR3: CASSIPGTNEKLFF
V: TRBV4-3; CDR3: CASSQGSYGDQETQYF
V: TRBV28; CDR3: CASSLMVAYEQYF
V: TRBV4-3; CDR3: CASSQESYQPQHF
V: TRBV2; CDR3: CASRGGSEQFF
V: TRBV18; CDR3: CASSGIGTGIAKNIQYF
V: TRBV27; CDR3: CASSLTRAGAPYEQYF